The present T cell receptor (beta chain) was sequenced within a study of post-analysis software for immune sequencing data. Findings of the study overall: When patients were compared with controls, a handful of TRBV segments were more frequent, TRBV5-6, TRBV5-1 and TRBV20-1 among them.

TCR beta cDNA libraries included unique molecular identifiers. TCRdb re-called the PCR reads with MiXCR, one entry per CDR3 protein. The sample yields around 770,000 distinct CDR3 sequences, roughly 50% seen once. To note about this clonotype: Its specificity is not known.

This CDR3 has 14 amino acids. Trimming left V 3 bases short and J 3 bases short, with 8 bases between. Germline lookup yields CDR1 LNHDA and CDR2 SQIVND (reference sequence). The TCR originated in a girl aged 10 to 17 with multiple sclerosis. The sequenced sample consisted of blood. The rearrangement links TRBV19 to TRBJ1-4, with a weak D call TRBD1 (5 bases). CDR3 in amino acids: CASSIQGANEKLFF. The CDR3, as DNA: TGTGCCAGTAGTATTCAGGGCGCTAATGAAAAACTGTTTTTT.